This is a list of T cell receptor beta chains from one sample in a study of beta chain features in type 1 diabetes. Clones were sequenced by immunoSEQ multiplex PCR, and TCRdb holds only the in-frame ones, with some missing. The repertoire consists of 160,000 or so clones, with approximately 10% occurring once and the leading ten covering about 0.75%. Sequencing input: central memory CD4+ T cells from blood. The source is a woman aged 30 to 39 with type 1 diabetes. Each CDR3 is given with its conserved first and last residue. Fields, in order: V gene, D gene, J gene, clone size, CDR3 DNA, CDR3 protein. The D gene is left open where the match is weak. A clone size is listed for some rows: how often the clone was seen (once, few, many), or a class if it is expanded.

V gene: TRBV21-1; D gene: .; J gene: TRBJ1-5; clone size: few; CDR3 DNA: TGTGCCAGCAGAGACCCGGGGGGAGGGGGCAATCAGCCCCAGCATTTT; CDR3 protein: CASRDPGGGGNQPQHF
V gene: TRBV7-9; D gene: .; J gene: TRBJ1-2; clone size: .; CDR3 DNA: TGTGCCAGCAGCTTAGCGGAAGGGGACTATGGCTACACCTTC; CDR3 protein: CASSLAEGDYGYTF
V gene: TRBV15; D gene: .; J gene: TRBJ1-1; clone size: few; CDR3 DNA: TGTGCCACCAGCAGAGGTACGGCCAGGAGGATGAACACTGAAGCTTTCTTT; CDR3 protein: CATSRGTARRMNTEAFF
V gene: TRBV15; D gene: .; J gene: TRBJ1-1; clone size: .; CDR3 DNA: TGTGCCACCAGCAGAGATCGGGTTTCAGGGCAAGCTTTCTTT; CDR3 protein: CATSRDRVSGQAFF
V gene: TRBV16; D gene: .; J gene: TRBJ2-1; clone size: few; CDR3 DNA: TGTGCCAGCAGCCAGCTTATATTAGACCGGGGGAATGAGCAGTTCTTC; CDR3 protein: CASSQLILDRGNEQFF
V gene: TRBV29-1; D gene: .; J gene: TRBJ1-2; clone size: few; CDR3 DNA: TGCAGCGTTGAAGCCCCGGGGGGGGACTATGGCTACACCTTC; CDR3 protein: CSVEAPGGDYGYTF
V gene: TRBV9; D gene: .; J gene: TRBJ2-1; clone size: .; CDR3 DNA: TGTGCCAGCAGCCCAGACAGGATACAAAGGTACAATGAGCAGTTCTTC; CDR3 protein: CASSPDRIQRYNEQFF
V gene: TRBV18; D gene: .; J gene: TRBJ2-1; clone size: few; CDR3 DNA: TGTGCCAGCTCACCGCGAGTCCCGAGAGGTGACAATGAGCAGTTCTTC; CDR3 protein: CASSPRVPRGDNEQFF
V gene: TRBV6-5; D gene: .; J gene: TRBJ2-7; clone size: few; CDR3 DNA: TGTGCCAGCGGATCGTCTAGGACCTACGAGCAGTACTTC; CDR3 protein: CASGSSRTYEQYF
V gene: TRBV27; D gene: .; J gene: TRBJ1-2; clone size: .; CDR3 DNA: TGTGCCAGCAGTCCGCCGGTTGGTGGTGGCTACACCTTC; CDR3 protein: CASSPPVGGGYTF
V gene: TRBV7-6; D gene: .; J gene: TRBJ2-5; clone size: .; CDR3 DNA: TGTGCCAGCAGCTTACGGCAGCGGGAGACCCAGTACTTC; CDR3 protein: CASSLRQRETQYF
V gene: TRBV27; D gene: TRBD1; J gene: TRBJ2-7; clone size: .; CDR3 DNA: TGTGCCAGCAGTGAACGGGACAGCACCTACGAGCAGTACTTC; CDR3 protein: CASSERDSTYEQYF
V gene: TRBV5-1; D gene: .; J gene: TRBJ2-1; clone size: .; CDR3 DNA: TGCGCCAGCAGCCCCAGGACTTTGCCCTCCCAGTTCTTC; CDR3 protein: CASSPRTLPSQFF
V gene: TRBV7-9; D gene: TRBD2; J gene: TRBJ2-2; clone size: few; CDR3 DNA: TGTGCCAGCAGCTCCCTGCGGGGGGGGACCGGGGAGCTGTTTTTT; CDR3 protein: CASSSLRGGTGELFF
V gene: TRBV4-1; D gene: .; J gene: TRBJ2-6; clone size: .; CDR3 DNA: TGCGCCAGCAGCCAAGGACAACAGGTCCGCTCTGGGGCCAACGTCCTGACTTTC; CDR3 protein: CASSQGQQVRSGANVLTF
V gene: TRBV19; D gene: TRBD1; J gene: TRBJ1-1; clone size: .; CDR3 DNA: TGTGCCAGTAGATACCCGACAGGGGCCCCGTCTGAAGCTTTCTTT; CDR3 protein: CASRYPTGAPSEAFF
V gene: TRBV27; D gene: TRBD1; J gene: TRBJ2-2; clone size: .; CDR3 DNA: TGTGCCAGCTCCCCGGGCTACGGGAAATTAGGACAGGGTTATACCGGGGAGCTGTTTTTT; CDR3 protein: CASSPGYGKLGQGYTGELFF
V gene: TRBV6-4; D gene: TRBD1; J gene: TRBJ1-2; clone size: few; CDR3 DNA: TGTGCCAGCAGTTATGACAGGGGCTATGGCTACACCTTC; CDR3 protein: CASSYDRGYGYTF
V gene: TRBV9; D gene: TRBD2; J gene: TRBJ2-7; clone size: .; CDR3 DNA: TGTGCCAGCAGCGTAGGGCTAGCGGGAGAACACGAGCAGTACTTC; CDR3 protein: CASSVGLAGEHEQYF
V gene: TRBV5-1; D gene: TRBD1; J gene: TRBJ1-1; clone size: once; CDR3 DNA: TGCGCCAGCAGCGAAAGACAGGGAACTGAAGCTTTCTTT; CDR3 protein: CASSERQGTEAFF